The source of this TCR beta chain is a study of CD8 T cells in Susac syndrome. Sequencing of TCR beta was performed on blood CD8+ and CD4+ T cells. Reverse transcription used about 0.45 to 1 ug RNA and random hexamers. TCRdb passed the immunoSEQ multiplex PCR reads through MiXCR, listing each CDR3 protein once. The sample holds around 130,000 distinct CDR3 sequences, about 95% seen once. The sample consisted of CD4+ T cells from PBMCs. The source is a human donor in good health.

DNA for the CDR3: TGTGCCAGCAGCCCTCTGGGGAGTGGGACAGGGGACTATGGCTACACCTTC. Its protein is CASSPLGSGTGDYGYTF. The chain couples TRBV4-2 to TRBJ1-2, with 10 bases lining up with TRBD1. The germline V gene encodes CDR1 LGHNA and CDR2 YNFKEQ. The CDR3 contains 17 residues. V lost 4 bases to trimming and J lost 3 bases; unmatched junction nucleotides: 11.